Following are 15 T cell receptor beta chains from one sample sequenced in a study of blood T cell repertoires in COVID-19. The protocol was immunoSEQ multiplex PCR, while the TCRdb copy is restricted to in-frame clones and leaves out a portion. The sample lists over 150,000 clones, 85% to 90% seen once, with 7% in the top ten. The sequenced material came from peripheral blood. The receptors derive from a man in his fifties or sixties with active or convalescent COVID-19.

The CDR3 reads CASSQALANTGELFF. DNA for the CDR3: TGTGCCAGCAGCCAGGCTCTGGCGAACACCGGGGAGCTGTTTTTT. The rearrangement uses TRBV7-9 and TRBJ2-2; the D is unclear. Trimming took off 5 bases at V and 0 bases at J, with 10 bases between the two ends. Germline V gene data show CDR1 as SEHNR and CDR2 as FQNEAQ (reference sequence). This CDR3 region has 15 residues.

This rearrangement joins TRBV20-1 to TRBJ1-3, with a possible D match to TRBD1 (5 bases). V lost 8 bases and J lost 4, with 9 bases in between. The CDR3 extends over 11 amino acids. The germline gives CDR1 DFQATT, CDR2 SNEGSKA (reference sequence). The CDR3 loop is CSIRQGNTIYF. The DNA for the CDR3 is TGCAGTATCCGACAGGGAAACACCATATATTTT.

The chain employs TRBV28 and TRBJ1-2, with 10 bases fitting TRBD1. This CDR3 has 15 residues. Germline V gene data show CDR1 as MDHEN and CDR2 as SYDVKM. J lost 2 bases, V lost 4 bases, and 4 bases had no gene match. The CDR3 spells CASSSGQGRNYGYTF. The CDR3 DNA reads TGTGCCAGCAGTTCGGGACAGGGGAGAAACTATGGCTACACCTTC.

This clone appeared once. The CDR3 loop is CASKDRGRPNQPQHF. CDR3 bases: TGTGCCAGCAAAGACAGGGGGCGCCCCAATCAGCCCCAGCATTTT. The chain is built from TRBV6-5 and TRBJ1-5, with 10 bases matching TRBD1. The V and J ends lost 7 bases and 3 bases, in that order; junction bases with no gene match: 6. Germline lookup yields CDR1 MNHEY and CDR2 SVGAGI. This CDR3 comprises 15 residues.

V and J are TRBV9 and TRBJ2-1, with TRBD2 matching over 11 bases. CDR1 and CDR2 (germline): SGDLS, YYNGEE. Unmatched junction bases numbered 2, after V lost 1 base and J lost 2 bases. This CDR3 comprises 16 residues. This chain's CDR3 is CASSVLTSGTYNEQFF. The CDR3 DNA reads as TGTGCCAGCAGCGTATTGACTAGCGGGACCTACAATGAGCAGTTCTTC. Together with reference TRBV9 and TRBJ2-1, the CDR3 gives the full variable domain: DSGVTQTPKHLITATGQRVTLRCSPRSGDLSVYWYQQSLDQGLQFLIQYYNGEERAKGNILERFSAQQFPDLHSELNLSSLELGDSALYFCASSVLTSGTYNEQFFGPGTRLTVL.

The rearrangement links TRBV2 to TRBJ1-6; a possible D gene is TRBD1 (6 bases). Trimming cost V 6 bases and J 7 bases, with 16 bases left between them. Germline loops: CDR1 SNHLY, CDR2 FYNNEI. The CDR3 spans 15 residues. CDR3 loop: CASRGMGAKNSPLHF. CDR3 nucleotides: TGTGCCAGCAGGGGAATGGGGGCCAAAAATTCACCCCTCCACTTT.

This clone occurred a few times. The V gene is TRBV6-5, the J gene TRBJ1-4; tentatively, D is TRBD1 (6 bases). This CDR3 is built from 14 residues. CDR1 is MNHEY, CDR2 SVGAGI, per germline. V gave up 6 bases and J gave up 8 bases, with 16 bases separating them. The CDR3 reads CASRRTAGGEKLFF. CDR3 nucleotide sequence: TGTGCCAGCAGGAGGACAGCGGGGGGAGAAAAACTGTTTTTT.

The CDR3 coding sequence is TGCGCCAGCAGCCGGGACAGGGTAAAACAGCCCCAGCATTTT. Translated: CASSRDRVKQPQHF. The V gene is TRBV4-1, the J gene TRBJ1-5; 9 positions agree with TRBD1. The V segment lost 4 bases and the J segment 7 bases; nucleotides outside the gene matches: 5. The CDR3 totals 14 residues. In germline, CDR1 is MGHRA, CDR2 YSYEKL.

Only one count was recorded for this clone. This chain connects TRBV9 to TRBJ1-5; 7 positions agree with TRBD1. The V and J ends lost 2 bases and 0 bases, in that order; junction bases with no gene match: 2. The CDR3 spans 15 residues. Germline assignment: CDR1 SGDLS and CDR2 YYNGEE. CDR3: CASSVTGFSNQPQHF. CDR3 nucleotides: TGTGCCAGCAGCGTGACAGGGTTTAGCAATCAGCCCCAGCATTTT.

The V gene is TRBV10-1, the J gene TRBJ1-2; maybe TRBD1 (5 bases). Germline V gene lookup returns CDR1 WNHNN and CDR2 SYGVQD (reference sequence). The CDR3 has 13 amino acids. V dropped 2 bases and J dropped 13 bases, with 17 bases sitting between them. The CDR3 is CASSERAGHRGTF. The CDR3 region has the DNA TGCGCCAGCAGTGAGCGGGCAGGGCATCGCGGCACCTTC.

The V call is TRBV29-1, the J call TRBJ2-7; D possibly corresponds to TRBD2 (5 bases). From germline, CDR1 is SQVTM and CDR2 ANQGSEA. The CDR3 covers 12 residues. V was clipped by 3 bases and J by 5 bases, with 11 bases between them. The CDR3 nucleotides read TGCAGCGTTGACGAGGGCGTCGACGAGCAGTACTTC. It translates to CSVDEGVDEQYF.

The chain recombines TRBV5-1 with TRBJ2-7; the D gene is possibly TRBD2 (5 bases). The germline CDR1 and CDR2 sequences are SGHRS and YFSETQ. V was trimmed by 4 bases and J by 1 base, leaving 15 bases between them. This CDR3 has 15 residues. In DNA form, the CDR3 reads TGCGCCAGCAGCCCCGGAGCGGTATTATCCTACGAGCAGTACTTC. Encoded protein: CASSPGAVLSYEQYF. Together with reference TRBV5-1 and TRBJ2-7, the CDR3 gives the full variable domain: KAGVTQTPRYLIKTRGQQVTLSCSPISGHRSVSWYQQTPGQGLQFLFEYFSETQRNKGNFPGRFSGRQFSNSRSEMNVSTLELGDSALYLCASSPGAVLSYEQYFGPGTRLTVT.

J is TRBJ1-2 and V is TRBV27; D unclear. The CDR3 runs 14 residues. Germline V lookup: CDR1 MNHEY, CDR2 SMNVEV (reference sequence). The V end lost 7 bases, the J end lost 3 bases, and 15 bases lay between the germline ends. The CDR3 loop is CASTSARVDYGYTF. For the CDR3, the DNA is TGTGCCAGCACTTCAGCCCGGGTTGACTATGGCTACACCTTC.

The chain joins TRBV2 to TRBJ2-3; no definite D call. The length of the CDR3 is 13 residues. V was clipped by 4 bases and J by 4 bases, with 9 bases between them. Germline values: CDR1 SNHLY, CDR2 FYNNEI. As DNA, the CDR3 is TGTGCCAGCAGTGTTCCTAGTGCAGATACGCAGTATTTT. Its protein product is CASSVPSADTQYF.

This chain joins TRBV29-1 and TRBJ2-2, with a weak D call TRBD2 (6 bases). CDR1 SQVTM and CDR2 ANQGSEA come from the germline V gene. Trimming cost V 6 bases and J 0 bases, with 8 bases left between them. This CDR3 is built from 13 residues. CDR3 region: CSVGGTNTGELFF. DNA for the CDR3: TGCAGCGTGGGGGGAACGAACACCGGGGAGCTGTTTTTT.